This T cell receptor (beta chain) was sequenced for a study of memory CD4+ T cells and cytomegalovirus serostatus. Authors' data handling: Out-of-frame sequences were removed, leaving 2 million to 2.5 million distinct TCRbeta sequences. Sequenced by immunoSEQ multiplex PCR; TCRdb stores in-frame clones only, minus some. The V and J calls and clone size come from that table; D and trimming were worked out from the DNA. Here the sample spans some 50,000 clones, roughly four fifths being singletons. Single viable CD3+CD4+CD8-CD45RO+ cells were sorted as the memory CD4+ T cells. Trimming shortened V by 10 bases and J by 4 bases, and 28 bases separated the two germline ends. CDR1 is LNHDA and CDR2 is SQIVND in the germline V gene (reference sequence). The CDR3 spans 18 residues.

The sample consisted of memory CD4+ T cells from blood. This clonotype originated in an adult in good health and CMV-seronegative. The chain carries TRBV19 and TRBJ2-2; tentative D call: TRBD1 (5 bases). The CDR3 nucleotides are TGTGCCACCGCGCTATCTGCTGGGGCAGGGCTGGGCACCGGGGAGCTGTTTTTT. As protein: CATALSAGAGLGTGELFF.